One sample yielded the 17 T cell receptor beta chains listed below, sequenced in a study of blood T cell repertoires in COVID-19 (dated by TCRdb to about 2020). Receptors were amplified or captured by the immunoSEQ multiplex PCR assay. Drawn from immuneACCESS, this table holds only the in-frame rearrangements with V and J called that TCRdb kept. Clones are partly lost; checked studies trace under half to an unresolved V gene and leave the rest unexplained. For this sample the table gives tens of thousands of clones, of which about 74% were detected only once. Approximately 23% of the sample belongs to the ten largest clones. The source material was peripheral blood. The receptor set was obtained from a human donor in a cohort sampled during active COVID-19.

The sample holds a few counts of this clone. The CDR3 nucleotides are TGTGCCAGCAGTTTGGGGGGTAGCACTGAAGCTTTCTTT. This sequence encodes CASSLGGSTEAFF. The V gene is TRBV12-3 or TRBV12-4, the J gene TRBJ1-1; maybe TRBD1 (5 bases). Trimming left V 3 bases short and J 4 bases short, with 9 bases between. This CDR3 contains 13 residues.

V gene TRBV2 combines with J gene TRBJ2-2, with D possibly matching TRBD1 (6 bases). The CDR3 consists of 15 residues. In germline, CDR1 is SNHLY, CDR2 FYNNEI. With 2 bases removed from V and 4 bases from J, the gap between germline ends came to 11 bases. The CDR3 nucleotides are TGTGCCAGCAGTGAACAGGGGTTAAGCACCGGGGAGCTGTTTTTT. Protein product: CASSEQGLSTGELFF.

This rearrangement joins TRBV19 to TRBJ1-5; D is ambiguous. In germline, CDR1 is LNHDA, CDR2 SQIVND (reference sequence). CDR3 length equals 15 residues. V shed 2 bases and J shed 4 bases, with 12 bases lying between them. CDR3 protein: CASSIHRAPNQPQHF. The CDR3 bases are TGTGCCAGTAGTATACACAGAGCCCCTAATCAGCCCCAGCATTTT.

The rearrangement uses TRBV6-8 and TRBJ2-5; 9 nucleotides match TRBD2. Germline V gene lookup returns CDR1 MNHGY and CDR2 SAAAGT. This CDR3 region has 16 residues. V was pared by 6 bases and J by 1 base, with 9 bases of the junction left unmatched. CDR3 DNA: TGTGCCAGCAGCCATAAGCGGGAGGCCCGCCAAGAGACCCAGTACTTC. It codes for CASSHKREARQETQYF.

The J gene is TRBJ2-7, the V gene TRBV6-2 or TRBV6-3, with 9 nucleotides matching TRBD2. V lost 5 bases, J lost 2 bases, and 13 bases stayed unmatched. The V gene's germline CDR1 is MNHEY and CDR2 SVGEGT. The CDR3 is 17 residues long. In DNA, the CDR3 is TGTGCCAGCAGTACTACTAGACTAGCGGCAAACACCTACGAGCAGTACTTC. Protein: CASSTTRLAANTYEQYF.

J is TRBJ1-1 and V is TRBV6-5; possibly TRBD1 for D (6 bases). The CDR3 is made up of 14 amino acids. V was clipped by 0 bases and J by 2 bases, with 7 bases between them. Germline lookup yields CDR1 MNHEY and CDR2 SVGAGI. The CDR3 is CASSYSDRNTEAFF. In nucleotides, the CDR3 is TGTGCCAGCAGTTACTCGGACAGAAACACTGAAGCTTTCTTT.

CDR3 loop: CATHKTGGSHEQYF. CDR3 bases: TGTGCCACCCACAAGACAGGGGGAAGCCACGAGCAGTACTTC. The genes are TRBV5-4 and TRBJ2-7; 9 bases agree with TRBD1. Losses at the gene ends were 9 bases for V and 5 bases for J; bases not matched to a gene: 12. CDR3 length: 14 residues. Germline V gene data show CDR1 as SGHNT and CDR2 as YYREEE (reference sequence).

Comments on this clone: At one end, the junction sequence differs from germline, possibly due to a read error. This chain connects TRBV12-5 to TRBJ1-2, with D unresolved. The CDR3 is 16 residues long. CDR1 and CDR2 from the germline V gene are LGHNT and FRNRAP. The CDR3 spells CASGLDWMGLMSGYTF. CDR3 nucleotide sequence: TGTGCTAGTGGCTTGGACTGGATGGGCCTTATGAGTGGCTACACCTTC.

V is TRBV10-2 and J is TRBJ1-4; 11 bases map to TRBD1. V was clipped by 8 bases and J by 7 bases; unmatched bases: 6. Germline V gives CDR1 WSHSY, CDR2 SAAADI. This CDR3 has 14 amino acids. The CDR3 loop reads CASRLGQGGEKLFF. The CDR3 DNA reads as TGCGCCAGCCGTTTGGGACAGGGGGGTGAAAAACTGTTTTTT.

V usage is TRBV19 and J usage is TRBJ2-3, with 13 bases that match TRBD2. Losses at the gene ends were 5 bases for V and 6 bases for J; bases not matched to a gene: 5. CDR1 LNHDA and CDR2 SQIVND come from the germline V gene (reference sequence). CDR3 size: 15 residues. In DNA, the CDR3 is TGTGCCAGTAGTCCTGGACTAGCGGGAGTGGATACGCAGTATTTT. Its translation: CASSPGLAGVDTQYF.

The V call is TRBV28, the J call TRBJ2-2, with 9 bases aligning to TRBD1. CDR1 and CDR2 (germline): MDHEN, SYDVKM. CDR3 length equals 16 residues. With V trimmed by 5 bases and J by 4 bases, 8 bases remained unmatched. DNA of the CDR3: TGTGCCAGCAGTATGGGGACAGGGAGAGGCACCGGGGAGCTGTTTTTT. It encodes CASSMGTGRGTGELFF.

This chain connects TRBV11-3 to TRBJ1-1; 9 bases line up with TRBD1. Germline trimming cut 3 bases from V and 1 base from J; bases unmatched to any gene: 3. The germline V gene encodes CDR1 SGHNT and CDR2 YENEEA. The CDR3 covers 15 residues. The CDR3 DNA follows: TGTGCCAGCAGCTTGGGGACAGGGAGGAACACTGAAGCTTTCTTT. The encoded protein is CASSLGTGRNTEAFF.

The chain joins TRBV7-2 to TRBJ2-1, with 11 bases matching TRBD2. The length of the CDR3 is 15 residues. V was clipped by 6 bases and J by 2 bases; unmatched bases: 3. Germline assignment: CDR1 SGHTA and CDR2 FQGNSA. The chain's CDR3 is CASSIAGGPYNEQFF. CDR3 sequence (DNA): TGTGCCAGCAGTATAGCGGGAGGGCCCTACAATGAGCAGTTCTTC.

In this sample, this clone turned up many times. The chain joins TRBV5-1 to TRBJ2-1; 8 nucleotides agree with TRBD1. V shed 4 bases and J 8 bases; nucleotides not matched to a gene: 5. The germline V gene encodes CDR1 SGHRS and CDR2 YFSETQ. This CDR3 region has 13 residues. Here the CDR3 DNA reads TGCGCCAGCAGCCGAGGACAGGGCTATGAGCAGTTCTTC. Translated: CASSRGQGYEQFF.

The chain carries TRBV11-2 and TRBJ2-7, with 10 bases identical to TRBD2. The length of the CDR3 is 16 residues. V was clipped by 4 bases and J by 0 bases; unmatched bases: 6. The V gene's germline CDR1 is SGHAT and CDR2 FQNNGV. In nucleotides, the CDR3 is TGTGCCAGCAGCTCCTCAGCGGGAGGGGGCTCCTACGAGCAGTACTTC. This gives the protein CASSSSAGGGSYEQYF.

This clone was seen a single time. This sequence joins TRBV7-2 and TRBJ1-2, with a weak D call TRBD1 (6 bases). CDR3 length equals 13 residues. The germline V gene encodes CDR1 SGHTA and CDR2 FQGNSA. Trimming stripped 3 bases from V and 8 bases from J, with 13 bases between. Here the CDR3 DNA reads TGTGCCAGCAGCTTGCCATCGGGGGGCGGCTACACCTTC. Protein sequence: CASSLPSGGGYTF.

The chain has TRBV5-6 and TRBJ1-3; D might be TRBD1 (6 bases). Trimming removed 4 bases at V and 5 bases at J, with 19 bases between. CDR3 length: 16 residues. Germline-derived CDR1 and CDR2 are SGHDT and YYEEEE. CDR3 in DNA: TGTGCCAGCAGCCCTCCTTGGTCGCAGGGGAGAAACACCATATATTTT. Amino acids: CASSPPWSQGRNTIYF.